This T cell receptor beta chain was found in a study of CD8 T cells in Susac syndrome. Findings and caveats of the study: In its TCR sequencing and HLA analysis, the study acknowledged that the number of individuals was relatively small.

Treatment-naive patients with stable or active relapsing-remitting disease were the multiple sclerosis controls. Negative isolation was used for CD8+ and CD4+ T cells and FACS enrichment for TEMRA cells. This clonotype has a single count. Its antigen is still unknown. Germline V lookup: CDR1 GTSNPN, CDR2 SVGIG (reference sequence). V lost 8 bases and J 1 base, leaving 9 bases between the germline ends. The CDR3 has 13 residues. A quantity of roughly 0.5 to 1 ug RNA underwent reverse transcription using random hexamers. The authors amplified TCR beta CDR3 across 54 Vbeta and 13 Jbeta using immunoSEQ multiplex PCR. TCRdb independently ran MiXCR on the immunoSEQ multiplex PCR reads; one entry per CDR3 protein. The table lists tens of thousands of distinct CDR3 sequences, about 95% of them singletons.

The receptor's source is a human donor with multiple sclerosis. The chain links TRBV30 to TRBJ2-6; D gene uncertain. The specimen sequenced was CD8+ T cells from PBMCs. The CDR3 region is CAQWESGANVLTF. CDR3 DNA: TGTGCCCAGTGGGAATCTGGGGCCAACGTCCTGACTTTC.